Listed below are T cell receptor beta chains from one sample, sequenced in a study of response to subunit inactivated influenza vaccine. Each CDR3 protein gets one entry after TCRdb re-called the RT-PCR reads with MiXCR. The sample lists 700,000 to 800,000 distinct CDR3 sequences; roughly 18% were seen once. The sample in question was PBMCs from blood, obtained about 5 days after vaccination. The receptors originated from a man aged 50 to 59 who received an inactivated influenza vaccine. The CDR3 runs from the conserved cysteine through the conserved F or W. A D gene is named only where the DNA matches it firmly. Only some rows state a clone size, as once, few, many or a class for expanded clones.

d_gene,abundance,v_gene,j_gene,CDR3nt,CDR3aa
TRBD2,few,TRBV20-1,TRBJ2-1,TGCAGTGCCAGAGTCCCGGGACTAGCGGGACACAATGAGCAGTTCTTC,CSARVPGLAGHNEQFF
-,few,TRBV11-2,TRBJ2-3,TGTGCCAGCAGCTTAGAATTTGCAGATACGCAGTATTTT,CASSLEFADTQYF
TRBD2,-,TRBV2,TRBJ2-1,TGTGCCAGCAGTGAGTTACTAGCGGGAGGTGAGCAGTTCTTC,CASSELLAGGEQFF
-,many,TRBV20-1,TRBJ2-7,TGCAGTGCTAACACTCCCGGGCGAGCATACGAGCAGTACTTC,CSANTPGRAYEQYF
-,-,TRBV11-2,TRBJ1-1,TGTGCCAGCAGCCGGGGGGCGGGCACTGAAGCTTTCTTT,CASSRGAGTEAFF
-,-,TRBV12-3/TRBV12-4,TRBJ1-5,TGTGCCAGCAGCTCTGGGCTATGGTATAGCAATCAGCCCCAGCATTTT,CASSSGLWYSNQPQHF
-,many,TRBV5-8,TRBJ2-5,TGTGCCAGCAGCTTGCTATCGGATATCCAAGAGCTTAAGACCCAGTACTTC,CASSLLSDIQELKTQYF
-,few,TRBV12-3/TRBV12-4,TRBJ2-3,TGTGCCAGCAGTTTATTTGGGGGTCGGGCAGATACGCAGTATTTT,CASSLFGGRADTQYF
TRBD2,-,TRBV29-1,TRBJ2-1,TGCAGCGTTGAACGCGGGAGGGTCGGAGCTGAGCAGTTCTTC,CSVERGRVGAEQFF
TRBD2,-,TRBV7-2,TRBJ2-1,TGTGCCAGCAGCTTAGTGCCGCCGGCTAGCGGCAATGAGCAGTTCTTC,CASSLVPPASGNEQFF
TRBD2,-,TRBV7-6,TRBJ2-7,TGTGCCAGCAGCTTACAGACTAGCGGGAGCGGCGAGCAGTACTTC,CASSLQTSGSGEQYF
TRBD1,-,TRBV7-2,TRBJ1-1,TGTGCCAGCAGCTTAGAGGGACAGCCGAACACTGAAGCTTTCTTT,CASSLEGQPNTEAFF
-,few,TRBV27,TRBJ2-3,TGTGCCAGCAGTCCGTTCACCGGGTTGCAGTATTTT,CASSPFTGLQYF
-,few,TRBV15,TRBJ2-7,TGTGCCACCAGCAGGGGGATGGGCTACGAGCAGTACTTC,CATSRGMGYEQYF
TRBD1,few,TRBV20-1,TRBJ2-3,TGCAGTGCTAGACTTACAGGGGCAGATACGCAGTATTTT,CSARLTGADTQYF
-,-,TRBV10-3,TRBJ1-3,TGTGCCATCAGAGCCCCGGACTCTGGAAACACCATATATTTT,CAIRAPDSGNTIYF
-,-,TRBV6-1,TRBJ2-1,TGTGCCAGCATCGACGCGGGGCTAGGGGCCTCCTACAATGAGCAGTTCTTC,CASIDAGLGASYNEQFF
-,-,TRBV10-3,TRBJ2-7,TGTGCCATCAGTGGGGGACCAGAGTACGAGCAGTACTTC,CAISGGPEYEQYF
TRBD2,few,TRBV20-1,TRBJ2-1,TGCAGTGCTAGAGATAACCTAGCGGGAGGGGATGAGCAGTTCTTC,CSARDNLAGGDEQFF
TRBD2,-,TRBV28,TRBJ2-7,TGTGCCAGCAGTGCACCGGGACTAGCAGACCTCTCCTACGAGCAGTACTTC,CASSAPGLADLSYEQYF
-,few,TRBV7-2,TRBJ2-7,TGTGCCAGCAGCTTAACGTTGGACGGGATCTACGAGCAGTACTTC,CASSLTLDGIYEQYF
TRBD1,few,TRBV10-3,TRBJ1-2,TGTGCCATCAGTGCGGACAGGGGTCAAGGCTACACCTTC,CAISADRGQGYTF
-,-,TRBV20-1,TRBJ2-3,TGCAGTGCTAGGAACGCCCCTGGGGCAGATACGCAGTATTTT,CSARNAPGADTQYF
-,-,TRBV29-1,TRBJ2-3,TGCAGCGTTTCCCCGAACGGGGGCACAGATACGCAGTATTTT,CSVSPNGGTDTQYF
TRBD1,few,TRBV28,TRBJ1-4,TGTGCCAGCAGTCTAGACAGGGTAGGGCCAAAACTGTTTTTT,CASSLDRVGPKLFF
-,-,TRBV4-1,TRBJ1-1,TGCGCCAGCAGCCCCTCCAAGGGGGACGCAGCTTTCTTT,CASSPSKGDAAFF
-,few,TRBV12-3/TRBV12-4,TRBJ2-7,TGTGCCAGCAGTTTGTACCAAACTTACGAGCAGTACTTC,CASSLYQTYEQYF
-,few,TRBV7-8,TRBJ1-1,TGTGCCAGCAGCTTAGCAGGACAGTACACTGAAGCTTTCTTT,CASSLAGQYTEAFF
-,-,TRBV11-2,TRBJ1-2,TGTGCCAGCAGACATAAGGGGGTGGACTATGGCTACACCTTC,CASRHKGVDYGYTF
-,few,TRBV29-1,TRBJ2-5,TGCAGCGTTGAAGACGTCGGCAGGGAAGAGACCCAGTACTTC,CSVEDVGREETQYF
TRBD1,few,TRBV24-1,TRBJ2-7,TGTGCCACCAGTGATCCCAGACAGGGATTCGACGAGCAGTACTTC,CATSDPRQGFDEQYF
-,few,TRBV2,TRBJ2-3,TGTGCCAGCAGGTGGGAGACAGATACGCAGTATTTT,CASRWETDTQYF
-,-,TRBV6-2/TRBV6-3,TRBJ1-5,TGTGCCAGCAGCATCTCGGGCCAAGGCAATCAGCCCCAGCATTTT,CASSISGQGNQPQHF
-,many,TRBV5-6,TRBJ1-1,TGTGCCAGCAGCTTGCCCGGGGGCCCTGAAGCTTTCTTT,CASSLPGGPEAFF
-,-,TRBV5-5,TRBJ1-3,TGTGCCAGCAGCTTGAGGGACACCCGCCAGGCTGGAAACACCATATATTTT,CASSLRDTRQAGNTIYF
-,few,TRBV5-6,TRBJ2-5,TGTGCCAGCAGCCTGGTGACTACCTACAAAGAGACCCAGTACTTC,CASSLVTTYKETQYF
-,many,TRBV20-1,TRBJ1-4,TGCAGTGCTGACGTTCCAGGGGCAACTAATGAAAAACTGTTTTTT,CSADVPGATNEKLFF
TRBD1,-,TRBV5-6,TRBJ1-1,TGTGCCAGCAGCGAAGGGGGCTCTGAAGCTTTCTTT,CASSEGGSEAFF
TRBD1,few,TRBV5-1,TRBJ2-7,TGCGCCAGCAGCTTTACAGGGGGCGCCCTCTACGAGCAGTACTTC,CASSFTGGALYEQYF
TRBD1,-,TRBV5-1,TRBJ1-1,TGCGCCAGCAGCTCCGGAGCAGGGGGCACTGAAGCTTTCTTT,CASSSGAGGTEAFF